This passage covers 9 T cell receptor beta chains from one sample sequenced in a study of beta chain features in type 1 diabetes. Findings and caveats of the study: Among all four CD4+ subsets, Type 1 diabetes patients had TCRB CDR3s that were moderately but significantly shorter.

The study reverse transcribed the entire isolated RNA, so it sequenced expressed TCRB transcripts. Assay used: immunoSEQ multiplex PCR; TCRdb lists only in-frame clones, some missing. The data contain hundreds of thousands of clones, about an eighth of them singletons. Their antigens are not known. The sequenced sample consisted of naive CD4+ T cells from blood. These receptors all stem from a man between 18 and 29 years old with type 1 diabetes.

V usage is TRBV27 and J usage is TRBJ2-7; 7 bases are shared with TRBD1. The CDR3 is 11 amino acids. Germline CDR1 is MNHEY and CDR2 is SMNVEV (reference sequence). The J segment lost 4 bases and the V segment lost 10 bases, leaving 4 bases of the junction unmatched. CDR3 loop: CATSGGYEQYF. In DNA form, the CDR3 reads TGTGCCACCTCAGGGGGTTACGAGCAGTACTTC.

With respect to this clone: The same CDR3 is also encoded by other DNA sequences in this sample. The V call is TRBV5-1, the J call TRBJ1-5, with D tentatively TRBD1 (5 bases). Germline values: CDR1 SGHRS, CDR2 YFSETQ. The CDR3 has 14 residues. V lost 1 base and J lost 5, with 10 bases in between. The CDR3 DNA is TGCGCCAGCAGCTTGCAGGGAGAGGATCAGCCCCAGCATTTT. Residues: CASSLQGEDQPQHF.

This clone was observed a handful of times. The genes are TRBV30 and TRBJ1-5, with D perhaps matching TRBD1 (6 bases). Per the germline V gene, CDR1 is GTSNPN and CDR2 is SVGIG (reference sequence). With 3 bases removed from V and 6 bases from J, the gap between germline ends came to 15 bases. The CDR3 length is 14 residues. CDR3 DNA: TGTGCCTGGAGGGTGACAGGAGGAGGTCAGCCCCAGCATTTT. It specifies CAWRVTGGGQPQHF. The variable domain in full, with the rest retrieved from reference TRBV30 and TRBJ1-5, is SQTIHQWPATLVQPVGSPLSLECTVEGTSNPNLYWYRQAAGRGLQLLFYSVGIGQISSEVPQNLSASRPQDRQFILSSKKLLLSDSGFYLCAWRVTGGGQPQHFGDGTRLSIL.

V usage is TRBV5-6 and J usage is TRBJ1-1, with D possibly TRBD1 on 6 matching bases. CDR1 SGHDT and CDR2 YYEEEE come from the germline V gene. Trimming took 4 bases from V and 2 from J, leaving 21 bases between them. The CDR3 extends over 17 amino acids. This CDR3 reads CASSLLTAGGANTEAFF. The DNA for the CDR3 is TGTGCCAGCAGCCTACTTACGGCTGGGGGGGCTAACACTGAAGCTTTCTTT.

This clone occurred a few times. The chain carries TRBV28 and TRBJ2-7; D call uncertain. The CDR3 consists of 13 residues. V lost 3 bases and J lost 3, with 9 bases in between. Looked up from germline, CDR1 is MDHEN and CDR2 is SYDVKM. For the CDR3, the DNA is TGTGCCAGCAGTTTTTCGGTGAGCTACGAGCAGTACTTC. It codes for CASSFSVSYEQYF.

The chain combines TRBV25-1 with TRBJ1-1; possible D gene TRBD1, 6 bases. The CDR3 sequence is 16 residues long. Germline CDR1 is MGHDK and CDR2 is SYGVNS. V shed 5 bases and J shed 5 bases, with 21 bases lying between them. CDR3 sequence (DNA): TGTGCCAGCAGTCGCAGGGGCTCCGAGGGTTGGACTGAAGCTTTCTTT. This codes for CASSRRGSEGWTEAFF.

This chain joins TRBV5-4 and TRBJ2-2; D may match TRBD1 or TRBD2 (5 bases each). V lost 3 bases and J lost 0, with 12 bases in between. This CDR3 spans 16 amino acids. Germline assignment: CDR1 SGHNT and CDR2 YYREEE (reference sequence). The DNA for the CDR3 is TGTGCCAGCAGCTCACCCGGGACCGCGAACACCGGGGAGCTGTTTTTT. Translating it yields CASSSPGTANTGELFF. Complete variable domain (other parts from reference TRBV5-4 and TRBJ2-2): ETGVTQSPTHLIKTRGQQVTLRCSSQSGHNTVSWYQQALGQGPQFIFQYYREEENGRGNFPPRFSGLQFPNYSSELNVNALELDDSALYLCASSSPGTANTGELFFGEGSRLTVL.

This clone was observed a few times. The V call is TRBV7-9, the J call TRBJ2-2; the D gene is possibly TRBD1 (6 bases). The CDR3 is made up of 17 amino acids. V lost 6 bases and J lost 1, with 18 bases in between. Germline V gene data show CDR1 as SEHNR and CDR2 as FQNEAQ (reference sequence). The CDR3 DNA follows: TGTGCCAGCAGTTACAGGGCCGAACGCCGGAACACCGGGGAGCTGTTTTTT. Translated, it gives CASSYRAERRNTGELFF.

This clone appeared a few times. CDR3 amino acids: CSVSDTHIQYF. The CDR3 coding sequence is TGCAGCGTTAGTGACACACACATTCAGTACTTC. This chain links TRBV29-1 with TRBJ2-4, with D uncertain. CDR1 is SQVTM and CDR2 is ANQGSEA in the germline V gene. This CDR3 has 11 residues. V was shortened by 5 bases and J by 8 bases, with 10 bases between the two germline ends. Full variable domain (missing parts from reference TRBV29-1 and TRBJ2-4): SAVISQKPSRDICQRGTSLTIQCQVDSQVTMMFWYRQQPGQSLTLIATANQGSEATYESGFVIDKFPISRPNLTFSTLTVSNMSPEDSSIYLCSVSDTHIQYFGAGTRLSVL.